A single sample gave rise to the 17 T cell receptor beta chains below, sequenced in a study of blood T cell repertoires in COVID-19. Only in-frame clones appear in the TCRdb table, and some are missing; sequencing was by immunoSEQ multiplex PCR. In the table there are approximately 77,000 clones, roughly 85% of which are singletons. Sequencing was carried out using peripheral blood. These receptors originate from a man aged 45 to 65 with COVID-19, enrolled during active disease.

The genes are TRBV9 and TRBJ2-2; tentatively, D is TRBD2 (5 bases). The CDR3 length is 13 residues. V was cut by 7 bases and J by 5 bases, with 12 bases left in between. From germline, CDR1 is SGDLS and CDR2 YYNGEE. CDR3 nucleotide sequence: TGTGCCAGCGGGCAGTCGGGAACCGGGGAGCTGTTTTTT. Translation: CASGQSGTGELFF.

V gene TRBV27 combines with J gene TRBJ2-7; TRBD1 might be the D (5 bases). With 3 bases removed from V and 3 bases from J, the gap between germline ends came to 12 bases. Germline CDR1 and CDR2: MNHEY and SMNVEV (reference sequence). CDR3 length equals 14 residues. In nucleotides, the CDR3 is TGTGCCAGCAGTTTGGGTAGGGGCAACTACGAGCAGTACTTC. The encoded protein is CASSLGRGNYEQYF.

This sequence joins TRBV9 and TRBJ2-7, with D maybe TRBD2 (6 bases). Trimming took 4 bases from V and 0 from J, leaving 14 bases between them. Germline values: CDR1 SGDLS, CDR2 YYNGEE. CDR3 length: 15 residues. The CDR3 DNA is TGTGCCAGCAGCCAAGACGGGACTTTCTCCTACGAGCAGTACTTC. It specifies CASSQDGTFSYEQYF.

This clone has only a few counts. The chain employs TRBV6-5 and TRBJ1-2; TRBD1 matches 7 bases. CDR3 length equals 14 residues. CDR1 is MNHEY, CDR2 SVGAGI, per germline. The J segment lost 6 bases and the V segment lost 4 bases, leaving 8 bases of the junction unmatched. The CDR3 here is CASSFRPTGHGYTF. The CDR3 coding sequence is TGTGCCAGCAGTTTCCGTCCGACAGGGCATGGCTACACCTTC.

The chain uses TRBV6-4 and TRBJ2-7; D is possibly TRBD2 (6 bases). V was shortened by 4 bases and J by 3 bases, with 16 bases between the two germline ends. Germline lookup yields CDR1 MRHNA and CDR2 SNTAGT. The CDR3 contains 15 residues. The CDR3 here is CASSAEYGRGYEQYF. The CDR3 coding sequence is TGTGCCAGCAGTGCGGAATACGGGAGAGGCTACGAGCAGTACTTC.

This clone showed up just once. The chain is built from TRBV7-8 and TRBJ2-1; 10 bases agree with TRBD2. Germline V gene sequence: CDR1 SGHVS, CDR2 FQNEAQ. The ends lost 3 bases at V and 0 bases at J; junction bases unmatched: 2. The CDR3 has 16 residues. The CDR3 coding sequence is TGTGCCAGCAGCTTTTGGACTAGCGGCTCCTACAATGAGCAGTTCTTC. It specifies CASSFWTSGSYNEQFF.

The chain is built from TRBV27 and TRBJ2-3, with a weak D call TRBD2 (5 bases). Germline-derived CDR1 and CDR2 are MNHEY and SMNVEV (reference sequence). The CDR3 contains 18 residues. V lost 0 bases to trimming and J lost 2 bases, with 18 bases between them. The DNA of the CDR3 is TGTGCCAGCAGTTTATCAGGCATAGGCGGGTCCCCCACAGATACGCAGTATTTT. Translation: CASSLSGIGGSPTDTQYF.

As to this clone: Compared with germline, one end of the junction differs, possibly owing to a read error. CDR3 DNA: TGTGCCAGCTGGACAGGGATCAATCAGGCCCAGCATTTT. It specifies CASWTGINQAQHF. This chain joins TRBV6-1 and TRBJ1-5; 8 nucleotides agree with TRBD1. Germline values: CDR1 MNHNS, CDR2 SASEGT. This CDR3 has 13 amino acids.

The genes are TRBV15 and TRBJ2-7, with 7 positions matching TRBD1. CDR3 size: 16 residues. The junction had 8 bases not matched to a gene; V was cut back by 3 bases and J by 0 bases. From germline, CDR1 is LNHNV and CDR2 YYDKDF (reference sequence). In nucleotides, the CDR3 is TGTGCCACCAGCAGCTCTTCCCGGGACAGCTCCTACGAGCAGTACTTC. This translates into CATSSSSRDSSYEQYF. Full variable domain (remainder filled in from reference TRBV15 and TRBJ2-7): DAMVIQNPRYQVTQFGKPVTLSCSQTLNHNVMYWYQQKSSQAPKLLFHYYDKDFNNEADTPDNFQSRRPNTSFCFLDIRSPGLGDTAMYLCATSSSSRDSSYEQYFGPGTRLTVT.

V and J are TRBV27 and TRBJ2-1; D perhaps matches TRBD1 (6 bases). Trimming took off 3 bases at V and 8 bases at J, with 17 bases between the two ends. Germline CDR1 and CDR2: MNHEY and SMNVEV (reference sequence). The CDR3 is 15 residues long. The CDR3 protein is CASSFAGVGVDEQFF. CDR3 DNA sequence: TGTGCCAGCAGTTTCGCAGGGGTGGGCGTCGATGAGCAGTTCTTC.

The chain links TRBV6-5 to TRBJ1-1; TRBD1 might be the D (6 bases). Trimming cost V 8 bases and J 2 bases, with 9 bases left between them. The CDR3 is 12 amino acids. Germline loops: CDR1 MNHEY, CDR2 SVGAGI. Here the CDR3 reads CASEGQNTEAFF. Written as DNA, the CDR3 is TGTGCCAGCGAGGGACAAAACACTGAAGCTTTCTTT.

The genes are TRBV30 and TRBJ1-6, with D perhaps matching TRBD1 (6 bases). There are 14 residues in the CDR3. The V gene's germline CDR1 is GTSNPN and CDR2 SVGIG (reference sequence). The V end was cut by 4 bases, the J end by 8 bases, with 15 bases between. CDR3 loop: CAWMPGEIDSPLHF. DNA of the CDR3: TGTGCCTGGATGCCAGGGGAGATTGATTCACCCCTCCACTTT.

The genes are TRBV20-1 and TRBJ1-1; D is perhaps TRBD1 (5 bases). Looked up from germline, CDR1 is DFQATT and CDR2 is SNEGSKA (reference sequence). This CDR3 spans 11 amino acids. Trimming removed 5 bases at V and 4 bases at J, with 8 bases between. The CDR3 sequence: CSADGGTEAFF. In nucleotides, the CDR3 is TGCAGTGCTGACGGGGGCACTGAAGCTTTCTTT.

The V and J genes are TRBV10-3 and TRBJ1-5; 7 bases line up with TRBD1. From germline, CDR1 is ENHRY and CDR2 SYGVKD. The ends lost 6 bases at V and 4 bases at J; junction bases unmatched: 6. There are 14 residues in the CDR3. The CDR3 DNA sequence: TGTGCCATCAGCCGGGACAGCGTTAATCAGCCCCAGCATTTT. Translating it yields CAISRDSVNQPQHF.

This rearrangement joins TRBV6-4 to TRBJ1-4, with 7 bases aligning to TRBD1. Trimming took 2 bases from V and 8 from J; bases not matched to a gene: 14. The CDR3 consists of 17 residues. Germline V gives CDR1 MRHNA, CDR2 SNTAGT. As DNA, the CDR3 is TGTGCCAGCAGTGACGGTTGGAAAGGACAGGTTAAGGAAAAACTGTTTTTT. Residues: CASSDGWKGQVKEKLFF.

J is TRBJ2-2 and V is TRBV9; D unresolved. Germline V lookup: CDR1 SGDLS, CDR2 YYNGEE. The V end was cut by 0 bases, the J end by 4 bases, with 13 bases between. The length of the CDR3 is 16 residues. This chain's CDR3 is CASSVVILPSTGELFF. The CDR3 DNA reads as TGTGCCAGCAGCGTAGTAATACTACCGAGCACCGGGGAGCTGTTTTTT.

CDR3 in amino acids: CASSVYEQYF. As DNA, the CDR3 is TGTGCCAGCAGTGTATACGAGCAGTACTTC. This chain joins TRBV2 and TRBJ2-7; D is unclear. V was trimmed by 4 bases and J by 4 bases, leaving 2 bases between them. The CDR3 is made up of 10 amino acids. CDR1 and CDR2 from the germline V gene are SNHLY and FYNNEI.